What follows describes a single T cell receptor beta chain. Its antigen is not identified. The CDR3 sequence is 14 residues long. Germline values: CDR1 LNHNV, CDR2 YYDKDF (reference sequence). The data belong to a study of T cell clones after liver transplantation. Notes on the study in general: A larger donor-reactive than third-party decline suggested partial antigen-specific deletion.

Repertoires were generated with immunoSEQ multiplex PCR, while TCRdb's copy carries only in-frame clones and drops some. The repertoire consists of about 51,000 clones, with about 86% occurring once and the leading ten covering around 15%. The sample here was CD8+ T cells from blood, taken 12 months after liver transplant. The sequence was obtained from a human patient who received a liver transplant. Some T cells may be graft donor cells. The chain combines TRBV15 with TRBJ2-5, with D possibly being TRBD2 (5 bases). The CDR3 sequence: CASGYPGIEETQYF. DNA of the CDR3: TGTGCATCGGGATACCCAGGAATTGAAGAGACCCAGTACTTC.